These 30 T cell receptor beta chains share one sample of origin, sequenced in a study of cytomegalovirus exposure and HLA in healthy donors. Primers: 60 Vbeta forward and 13 Jbeta reverse. This table comes from immunoSEQ multiplex PCR, and its TCRdb copy is limited to in-frame clones, with some not included. This sample yields 150,000 to 200,000 clones, of which roughly 85% are seen a single time; about 0.91% belongs to the top ten. The sequenced sample consisted of PBMCs. The receptor set was obtained from a woman aged 50 to 65 in good health and CMV-seropositive.

CDR3 sequence reads: CASRFNRLGNTEAFF. The CDR3 DNA sequence: TGTGCCAGCAGATTTAACAGGCTCGGGAACACTGAAGCTTTCTTT. This rearrangement joins TRBV11-2 to TRBJ1-1; weak D call: TRBD1 (5 bases). Trimming pared 6 bases from V and 1 base from J, leaving 15 bases between. The CDR3 is 15 residues long. The germline V gene encodes CDR1 SGHAT and CDR2 FQNNGV.

This clone has just a few counts. This chain connects TRBV7-2 to TRBJ2-3; 11 bases are a match to TRBD2. CDR3 length: 18 amino acids. Germline CDR1 SGHTA, CDR2 FQGNSA. V was pared by 4 bases and J by 3 bases, with 12 bases of the junction left unmatched. The CDR3 bases are TGTGCCAGCAGCTCCAGGGCTAGCGGGGGGAGGAGGACAGATACGCAGTATTTT. Amino acids: CASSSRASGGRRTDTQYF.

This clone was observed a single time. The V and J genes are TRBV5-1 and TRBJ1-2; D possibly corresponds to TRBD1 (5 bases). The CDR3 runs to 14 residues. The germline gives CDR1 SGHRS, CDR2 YFSETQ. Trimming left V 0 bases short and J 7 bases short, with 13 bases between. The CDR3 nucleotides read TGCGCCAGCAGCTTGGCGCGGGGGGACTCTGGCTACACCTTC. This codes for CASSLARGDSGYTF.

The chain recombines TRBV9 with TRBJ2-1, with D unclear. There are 15 residues in the CDR3. Germline values: CDR1 SGDLS, CDR2 YYNGEE. Trimming cost V 4 bases and J 8 bases, with 19 bases left between them. The CDR3 nucleotides read TGTGCCAGCAGCTCAGCGTCCCCGGCGGCTGATGAGCAGTTCTTC. Its protein product is CASSSASPAADEQFF.

In regard to this clone: Other DNA sequences in the sample encode the same CDR3. This chain connects TRBV28 to TRBJ2-7; D possibly corresponds to TRBD2 (5 bases). CDR1 and CDR2 (germline): MDHEN, SYDVKM. The V gene lost 3 bases and the J gene lost 2 bases, with 8 bases spanning the gap. The CDR3 runs to 13 residues. The CDR3 loop reads CASSFSGAYEQYF. The CDR3, as DNA: TGTGCCAGCAGTTTTTCCGGGGCCTACGAGCAGTACTTC.

The chain employs TRBV10-3 and TRBJ1-6; 7 positions agree with TRBD1. After removal of 6 bases from V and 8 bases from J, the junction contained 10 bases not matched to a gene. Germline V lookup: CDR1 ENHRY, CDR2 SYGVKD. The CDR3 is 15 amino acids. CDR3 sequence (DNA): TGTGCCATCAGCGCGGACAGGACCTCTCATTCACCCCTCCACTTT. Translation: CAISADRTSHSPLHF.

This chain connects TRBV11-2 to TRBJ1-1; D might be TRBD1 (6 bases). This CDR3 region has 13 residues. Germline CDR1 and CDR2: SGHAT and FQNNGV. Trimming pared 2 bases from V and 11 bases from J, leaving 15 bases between. CDR3: CASSLNDRTAAFF. CDR3 nucleotides: TGTGCCAGCAGCTTAAATGACAGGACAGCGGCTTTCTTT.

The chain carries TRBV28 and TRBJ1-5; perhaps TRBD1 as D (5 bases). This CDR3 has 13 residues. V lost 4 bases and J 5 bases, leaving 9 bases between the germline ends. Germline assignment: CDR1 MDHEN and CDR2 SYDVKM. The CDR3 protein is CASSSIGDQPQHF. In DNA form, the CDR3 reads TGTGCCAGCAGTTCGATAGGGGATCAGCCCCAGCATTTT. Using reference TRBV28 and TRBJ1-5 for the parts outside the CDR3, the full variable domain is DVKVTQSSRYLVKRTGEKVFLECVQDMDHENMFWYRQDPGLGLRLIYFSYDVKMKEKGDIPEGYSVSREKKERFSLILESASTNQTSMYLCASSSIGDQPQHFGDGTRLSIL.

The chain joins TRBV4-1 to TRBJ1-2, with 8 bases lining up with TRBD1. This CDR3 comprises 16 residues. Trimming took 0 bases from V and 7 from J; bases not matched to a gene: 10. CDR1 and CDR2 (germline): MGHRA, YSYEKL. CDR3 sequence reads: CASSQEIKQGGPGYTF. The CDR3 nucleotides read TGCGCCAGCAGCCAAGAGATAAAACAGGGGGGCCCTGGCTACACCTTC.

The V gene is TRBV7-2, the J gene TRBJ2-3, with TRBD2 matching over 8 bases. The V segment lost 2 bases and the J segment 0 bases; nucleotides outside the gene matches: 4. Germline V gives CDR1 SGHTA, CDR2 FQGNSA. There are 16 residues in the CDR3. CDR3 amino acids: CASSLNSGISTDTQYF. DNA for the CDR3: TGTGCCAGCAGCTTAAATAGCGGGATAAGCACAGATACGCAGTATTTT.

The V and J genes are TRBV5-4 and TRBJ2-7; 13 bases are a match to TRBD2. Germline lookup yields CDR1 SGHNT and CDR2 YYREEE (reference sequence). Trimming at V came to 6 bases and at J to 5 bases, leaving 8 bases not matched to a gene. There are 15 residues in the CDR3. The DNA of the CDR3 is TGTGCCAGCACCCACTCGACTAGCGGGAGGAACGAGCAGTACTTC. Translating it yields CASTHSTSGRNEQYF.

The chain employs TRBV5-5 and TRBJ1-4; 8 bases map to TRBD1. The CDR3 spans 15 residues. Germline CDR1 and CDR2: SGHKS and YYEKEE (reference sequence). Trimming took 4 bases from V and 5 from J; bases not matched to a gene: 7. CDR3 in DNA: TGTGCCAGCAGCACCCAGGGGGCGGGAAATGAAAAACTGTTTTTT. Its protein product is CASSTQGAGNEKLFF.

This chain uses TRBV4-1 with TRBJ2-1; 8 nucleotides align to TRBD2. Unmatched junction bases numbered 12, after V lost 0 bases and J lost 5 bases. CDR1 and CDR2 from the germline V gene are MGHRA and YSYEKL. This CDR3 spans 18 amino acids. This chain's CDR3 is CASSQDLTSGLEHNEQFF. The CDR3 DNA follows: TGCGCCAGCAGCCAAGACCTAACTTCGGGACTAGAACACAATGAGCAGTTCTTC.

V usage is TRBV7-2 and J usage is TRBJ2-3, with no clear D. V was cut by 6 bases and J by 6 bases, with 13 bases left in between. Germline values: CDR1 SGHTA, CDR2 FQGNSA. This CDR3 region has 13 residues. The CDR3 DNA reads TGTGCCAGCAGTCGCGGTCCCGATGATACGCAGTATTTT. Translated: CASSRGPDDTQYF.

The chain couples TRBV4-3 to TRBJ1-1; no clear D gene. Per the germline V gene, CDR1 is LGHNA and CDR2 is YSLEER. V gave up 0 bases and J gave up 5 bases, with 16 bases separating them. This CDR3 comprises 16 residues. Written as DNA, the CDR3 is TGCGCCAGCAGCCAAGATCGTAGCAGAAGAGGGACTGAAGCTTTCTTT. The encoded protein is CASSQDRSRRGTEAFF.

This chain connects TRBV6-5 to TRBJ2-2; no definite D call. The CDR3 extends over 14 amino acids. Germline CDR1 reads MNHEY; CDR2 reads SVGAGI. Deletions cut 2 bases from V and 3 bases from J, with 7 bases between. The CDR3 bases are TGTGCCAGCAGTTACGCACGGGACACCGGGGAGCTGTTTTTT. This translates into CASSYARDTGELFF.

This chain links TRBV15 with TRBJ1-3; D gene unclear. From germline, CDR1 is LNHNV and CDR2 YYDKDF (reference sequence). V was pared by 3 bases and J by 5 bases, with 20 bases between. The CDR3 totals 17 residues. CDR3 sequence: CATSRGPPGRTRNTIYF. As DNA, the CDR3 is TGTGCCACCAGCAGGGGCCCACCAGGCAGAACTCGAAACACCATATATTTT.

The J gene is TRBJ2-7, the V gene TRBV11-2; 12 nucleotides align to TRBD1. Germline loops: CDR1 SGHAT, CDR2 FQNNGV. CDR3 length: 16 residues. V shed 5 bases, J shed 3 bases, and the junction held 8 bases outside the gene matches. CDR3 DNA sequence: TGTGCCAGCAGCCCCCGGGACAGGGGGCTGGTCTACGAGCAGTACTTC. Amino acid sequence: CASSPRDRGLVYEQYF.

The chain employs TRBV4-1 and TRBJ1-2; D unclear. This CDR3 comprises 14 residues. V lost 3 bases and J lost 8, with 16 bases in between. CDR1 and CDR2 from the germline V gene are MGHRA and YSYEKL. The CDR3 DNA reads as TGCGCCAGCAGCCAGGAGTCGAGGGTGATCGGCTACACCTTC. Translation gives CASSQESRVIGYTF.

The sample holds a few counts of this clone. The gene calls are TRBV7-6 and TRBJ2-7; D is unresolved. The CDR3 is 14 amino acids. V was pared by 1 base and J by 6 bases, with 13 bases between. Germline V gives CDR1 SGHVS, CDR2 FNYEAQ. The CDR3 region has the DNA TGTGCCAGCAGCTTAGACGACATGGGCAGCGAGCAGTACTTC. It is translated as CASSLDDMGSEQYF.

This clone was seen a handful of times. This chain connects TRBV6-1 to TRBJ1-5, with no clear D. The CDR3 is made up of 15 amino acids. CDR1 is MNHNS and CDR2 is SASEGT in the germline V gene. V was shortened by 6 bases and J by 0 bases, with 12 bases between the two germline ends. The CDR3 sequence is CASSSGRVSNQPQHF. The DNA for the CDR3 is TGTGCCAGCAGCTCAGGTAGAGTTAGCAATCAGCCCCAGCATTTT.

This sequence joins TRBV7-9 and TRBJ1-4, with unresolved D. This CDR3 has 14 amino acids. The V end lost 5 bases, the J end lost 7 bases, and 14 bases lay between the germline ends. Germline V gene data show CDR1 as SEHNR and CDR2 as FQNEAQ (reference sequence). CDR3 DNA sequence: TGTGCCAGCAGCGACCTCGGAGGGAGTGAAAAACTGTTTTTT. Its protein product is CASSDLGGSEKLFF.

This clone was counted once. The CDR3 spells CASKGQGLYTEAFF. CDR3 in DNA: TGTGCCAGCAAGGGACAGGGGTTGTACACTGAAGCTTTCTTT. The chain is built from TRBV6-5 and TRBJ1-1; the match to TRBD1 covers 10 bases. With V trimmed by 7 bases and J by 3 bases, 5 bases remained unmatched. The CDR3 contains 14 residues. Germline CDR1 reads MNHEY; CDR2 reads SVGAGI.

This chain joins TRBV7-3 and TRBJ2-3; TRBD2 might be the D (5 bases). Germline CDR1 is SGHTA and CDR2 is FQGTGA. V lost 5 bases and J 8 bases, leaving 11 bases between the germline ends. The CDR3 sequence is 12 residues long. The CDR3 sequence: CASSPGGTTQYF. Here the CDR3 DNA reads TGTGCCAGCAGCCCCGGAGGAACTACGCAGTATTTT. Based on the CDR3 plus reference TRBV7-3 and TRBJ2-3, the full variable domain is GAGVSQTPSNKVTEKGKYVELRCDPISGHTALYWYRQSLGQGPEFLIYFQGTGAADDSGLPNDRFFAVRPEGSVSTLKIQRTERGDSAVYLCASSPGGTTQYFGPGTRLTVL.

This clone occurred a few times. The rearrangement joins TRBV4-3 to TRBJ2-7, with D uncertain. Deletions cut 0 bases from V and 5 bases from J, with 8 bases between. The CDR3 is 13 residues long. Germline V gives CDR1 LGHNA, CDR2 YSLEER. CDR3 loop: CASSQERSDEQYF. In DNA, the CDR3 is TGCGCCAGCAGCCAAGAAAGGAGTGACGAGCAGTACTTC.

The chain combines TRBV5-4 with TRBJ1-4, with 10 bases matching TRBD1. The length of the CDR3 is 17 residues. CDR1 SGHNT and CDR2 YYREEE come from the germline V gene (reference sequence). J was trimmed by 2 bases and V by 3 bases; bases with no gene match: 7. The DNA for the CDR3 is TGTGCCAGCAGCTGGGGACAGGGGAGTCGGACTAATGAAAAACTGTTTTTT. This gives the protein CASSWGQGSRTNEKLFF.

This sequence joins TRBV27 and TRBJ2-1; 7 bases match TRBD1. This CDR3 comprises 13 residues. V trimming: 6 bases; J trimming: 9 bases; junction bases outside the gene matches: 8. The V gene's germline CDR1 is MNHEY and CDR2 SMNVEV (reference sequence). CDR3: CASSDPGGTEQFF. The CDR3 nucleotides are TGTGCCAGCAGCGACCCAGGGGGTACTGAGCAGTTCTTC.

The gene calls are TRBV6-5 and TRBJ1-5; 7 nucleotides match TRBD1. The CDR3 extends over 14 amino acids. With 5 bases clipped from V and 5 bases from J, the junction kept 6 bases outside the gene matches. The V gene's germline CDR1 is MNHEY and CDR2 SVGAGI. CDR3 sequence reads: CASSLRTGDQPQHF. In DNA, the CDR3 is TGTGCCAGCAGTCTTCGGACAGGCGATCAGCCCCAGCATTTT.

This CDR3 reads CASSDPSGTQETQYF. The CDR3 nucleotides are TGCGCCAGCAGCGATCCTAGCGGGACCCAAGAGACCCAGTACTTC. This chain joins TRBV5-1 and TRBJ2-5; 9 positions match TRBD2. V lost 4 bases, J lost 1 base, and 5 bases stayed unmatched. From germline, CDR1 is SGHRS and CDR2 YFSETQ. The CDR3 length is 15 residues.

CDR3 loop: CASTNPGTNTEAFF. CDR3 coding DNA: TGTGCCAGCACCAACCCAGGTACGAACACTGAAGCTTTCTTT. The chain recombines TRBV7-8 with TRBJ1-1, with D unclear. Germline assignment: CDR1 SGHVS and CDR2 FQNEAQ. The CDR3 consists of 14 residues. V was cut by 7 bases and J by 1 base, with 13 bases left in between.